What follows are 25 T cell receptor beta chains derived from one specimen sequenced in a study of graft-versus-host responses after intestinal transplantation. No antigens are known for them. TCRdb's table, derived via immunoSEQ multiplex PCR, lists solely in-frame clones and lacks some. The profile covers under 100,000 clones, with about 94% appearing a single time and approximately 0.2% taken by the ten largest. The source material was unstimulated CD4+ T cells sorted from spleen or lymph node cells, sampled before transplant. All receptors derive from a human donor who was the organ donor for an intestinal transplant.

This chain uses TRBV28 with TRBJ1-1, with TRBD1 matching 8 bases. V shed 7 bases and J 4 bases; nucleotides not matched to a gene: 8. CDR3 length: 14 residues. Looked up from germline, CDR1 is MDHEN and CDR2 is SYDVKM. The CDR3 bases are TGTGCCAGCAAAACAGGGGGATTCGGCACTGAAGCTTTCTTT. Amino acids: CASKTGGFGTEAFF.

V and J are TRBV25-1 and TRBJ1-1, with 9 positions matching TRBD1. Trimming cost V 6 bases and J 3 bases; bases outside gene matches: 8. CDR1 MGHDK and CDR2 SYGVNS come from the germline V gene. This CDR3 region has 15 residues. The CDR3 DNA reads TGTGCCAGCAGGCAGTGGACAGGGGAAGACACTGAAGCTTTCTTT. It specifies CASRQWTGEDTEAFF.

V is TRBV4-2 and J is TRBJ2-7, with 12 positions matching TRBD2. CDR3 size: 17 residues. Germline V lookup: CDR1 LGHNA, CDR2 YNFKEQ. Trimming removed 5 bases from V and 4 bases from J; junction bases left unmatched: 12. CDR3 sequence (DNA): TGTGCCAGCAGCTTGAGGCTAGCGGGGGGGCCCGGATACGAGCAGTACTTC. This gives the protein CASSLRLAGGPGYEQYF.

The chain couples TRBV6-5 to TRBJ1-4; 7 nucleotides agree with TRBD1. The CDR3 has 13 amino acids. V lost 9 bases, J lost 4 bases, and 5 bases stayed unmatched. Germline V gene lookup returns CDR1 MNHEY and CDR2 SVGAGI. The CDR3 spells CARRQGRNEKLFF. CDR3 coding DNA: TGTGCCAGGAGACAGGGACGTAATGAAAAACTGTTTTTT.

This chain links TRBV5-4 with TRBJ2-7; 7 bases agree with TRBD1. CDR3 length: 13 residues. Germline loops: CDR1 SGHNT, CDR2 YYREEE (reference sequence). After removal of 0 bases from V and 6 bases from J, the junction contained 3 bases not matched to a gene. This CDR3 is CASSLDRGGEQYF. The CDR3 DNA sequence: TGTGCCAGCAGCTTGGACAGGGGTGGCGAGCAGTACTTC.

The V call is TRBV7-2, the J call TRBJ2-5; the D gene is possibly TRBD1 (6 bases). The germline V gene encodes CDR1 SGHTA and CDR2 FQGNSA. The CDR3 runs to 15 residues. Trimming stripped 5 bases from V and 5 bases from J, with 18 bases between. The chain's CDR3 is CASSLVGTPLETQYF. In DNA form, the CDR3 reads TGTGCCAGCAGCCTGGTTGGGACACCTCTGGAGACCCAGTACTTC. The full variable domain, its missing parts supplied by reference TRBV7-2 and TRBJ2-5, is GAGVSQSPSNKVTEKGKDVELRCDPISGHTALYWYRQSLGQGLEFLIYFQGNSAPDKSGLPSDRFSAERTGGSVSTLTIQRTQQEDSAVYLCASSLVGTPLETQYFGPGTRLLVL.

This clone has only one observation. The chain uses TRBV10-3 and TRBJ1-4; 7 bases fit TRBD1. The junction had 1 base not matched to a gene; V was cut back by 0 bases and J by 3 bases. The CDR3 is 15 amino acids. Germline V gene lookup returns CDR1 ENHRY and CDR2 SYGVKD. CDR3 sequence: CAISESGTANEKLFF. The DNA for the CDR3 is TGTGCCATCAGTGAGTCCGGGACAGCTAATGAAAAACTGTTTTTT.

This chain joins TRBV7-2 and TRBJ1-5; D is undetermined. The CDR3 covers 13 residues. The germline V gene has CDR1 SGHTA and CDR2 FQGNSA. V was shortened by 3 bases and J by 2 bases, with 5 bases between the two germline ends. The CDR3 nucleotides read TGTGCCAGCAGCTTTGGGGGCAATCAGCCCCAGCATTTT. Translated, it gives CASSFGGNQPQHF.

The chain employs TRBV7-3 and TRBJ2-3, with 10 bases aligning to TRBD2. Looked up from germline, CDR1 is SGHTA and CDR2 is FQGTGA. CDR3 length equals 15 residues. Losses at the gene ends were 2 bases for V and 4 bases for J; bases not matched to a gene: 3. This CDR3 is CASSLLAGDSDTQYF. CDR3 bases: TGTGCCAGCAGCTTACTAGCGGGGGATTCAGATACGCAGTATTTT.

The chain recombines TRBV15 with TRBJ2-2; 10 bases fit TRBD2. Per germline, CDR1 LNHNV and CDR2 YYDKDF (reference sequence). J lost 6 bases, V lost 4 bases, and 11 bases had no gene match. The CDR3 covers 17 residues. The CDR3, as DNA: TGTGCCACCAGCACTAGGGCCGGGACTAGCGCCCCCGGGGAGCTGTTTTTT. It yields the protein CATSTRAGTSAPGELFF.

The V and J genes are TRBV6-5 and TRBJ1-5, with D possibly TRBD1 on 5 matching bases. Germline V lookup: CDR1 MNHEY, CDR2 SVGAGI. Trimming shortened V by 7 bases and J by 6 bases, and 19 bases separated the two germline ends. CDR3 length equals 15 residues. As DNA, the CDR3 is TGTGCCAGCATGCCCCTGGGGCGCGGGGGTCAGCCCCAGCATTTT. Its translation: CASMPLGRGGQPQHF.

The J gene is TRBJ1-5, the V gene TRBV19; TRBD1 agrees at 9 bases. Looked up from germline, CDR1 is LNHDA and CDR2 is SQIVND (reference sequence). Trimming removed 0 bases from V and 5 bases from J; junction bases left unmatched: 8. The CDR3 extends over 17 amino acids. CDR3 sequence: CASSIDGTGFLYQPQHF. CDR3 coding DNA: TGTGCCAGTAGTATAGACGGGACAGGGTTCCTATATCAGCCCCAGCATTTT. The variable domain in full, with the rest retrieved from reference TRBV19 and TRBJ1-5, is DGGITQSPKYLFRKEGQNVTLSCEQNLNHDAMYWYRQDPGQGLRLIYYSQIVNDFQKGDIAEGYSVSREKKESFPLTVTSAQKNPTAFYLCASSIDGTGFLYQPQHFGDGTRLSIL.

V gene TRBV6-6 combines with J gene TRBJ2-1; 13 bases fit TRBD2. This CDR3 has 14 residues. Germline values: CDR1 MNHNY, CDR2 SVGAGI (reference sequence). V lost 7 bases and J lost 10; bases outside the gene matches: 7. The CDR3 bases are TGTGCCAGCAAGACCGGGACTAGCGGGGTAGAGCAGTTCTTC. Translation gives CASKTGTSGVEQFF.

J is TRBJ2-7 and V is TRBV5-1; D might be TRBD2 (6 bases). Trimming pared 4 bases from V and 7 bases from J, leaving 18 bases between. The germline gives CDR1 SGHRS, CDR2 YFSETQ. The CDR3 is made up of 14 amino acids. The chain's CDR3 is CASSRLGIGGEQYF. The CDR3, as DNA: TGCGCCAGCAGCAGGCTGGGAATAGGAGGGGAGCAGTACTTC.

This chain joins TRBV19 and TRBJ1-1; 11 bases line up with TRBD1. Germline lookup yields CDR1 LNHDA and CDR2 SQIVND (reference sequence). The CDR3 length is 16 residues. V lost 5 bases to trimming and J lost 0 bases; unmatched junction nucleotides: 5. This CDR3 is CASSPGTGGMNTEAFF. The CDR3 coding sequence is TGTGCCAGTAGTCCCGGGACAGGGGGTATGAACACTGAAGCTTTCTTT.

V usage is TRBV28 and J usage is TRBJ1-1; D is uncertain. Germline CDR1 and CDR2: MDHEN and SYDVKM. This CDR3 is 12 amino acids long. V was pared by 5 bases and J by 3 bases, with 7 bases between. This CDR3 reads CASSRRYTEAFF. The CDR3 DNA sequence: TGTGCCAGCAGTCGACGGTACACTGAAGCTTTCTTT.

V usage is TRBV2 and J usage is TRBJ1-6, with 7 positions matching TRBD1. J gave up 5 bases and V 3 bases, and 4 bases lay outside the gene matches. The V gene's germline CDR1 is SNHLY and CDR2 FYNNEI. The CDR3 runs to 15 residues. CDR3: CASSDRTGDNSPLHF. DNA for the CDR3: TGTGCCAGCAGTGATCGTACAGGGGATAATTCACCCCTCCACTTT.

This chain uses TRBV7-2 with TRBJ2-7; 7 bases align to TRBD1. The V and J ends lost 3 bases and 3 bases, in that order; junction bases with no gene match: 2. The germline CDR1 and CDR2 sequences are SGHTA and FQGNSA. The CDR3 totals 13 residues. The CDR3 nucleotides read TGTGCCAGCAGCTTTGACAGGGACTACGAGCAGTACTTC. Translation: CASSFDRDYEQYF.

Concerning this clone itself: Other DNA sequences in this sample translate to the same CDR3. The V and J genes are TRBV7-2 and TRBJ2-7, with 11 bases fitting TRBD1. Germline CDR1 SGHTA, CDR2 FQGNSA. This CDR3 comprises 16 residues. The V gene end was trimmed by 2 bases and the J gene end by 4 bases; junction bases not matched to a gene: 7. CDR3 nucleotides: TGTGCCAGCAGCTTACAAACCGGGACAGGGGGGTACGAGCAGTACTTC. Its translation is CASSLQTGTGGYEQYF.

J is TRBJ2-1 and V is TRBV28; D uncertain. V was cut by 6 bases and J by 10 bases, with 13 bases left in between. The CDR3 runs 12 residues. Germline lookup yields CDR1 MDHEN and CDR2 SYDVKM. The CDR3 reads CASSQLPAEQFF. The CDR3 bases are TGTGCCAGCAGCCAACTCCCAGCGGAGCAGTTCTTC.

The chain has TRBV5-1 and TRBJ1-1, with 8 bases lining up with TRBD1. CDR1 and CDR2 from the germline V gene are SGHRS and YFSETQ. The CDR3 is made up of 14 amino acids. With V trimmed by 4 bases and J by 5 bases, 7 bases remained unmatched. CDR3 DNA: TGCGCCAGCAGCGGCGGACAGGGAGGGACTGAAGCTTTCTTT. Its translation is CASSGGQGGTEAFF. Using reference TRBV5-1 and TRBJ1-1 for the parts outside the CDR3, the full variable domain is KAGVTQTPRYLIKTRGQQVTLSCSPISGHRSVSWYQQTPGQGLQFLFEYFSETQRNKGNFPGRFSGRQFSNSRSEMNVSTLELGDSALYLCASSGGQGGTEAFFGQGTRLTVV.

The rearrangement joins TRBV2 to TRBJ2-7; TRBD2 matches 12 bases. The junction had 4 bases not matched to a gene; V was cut back by 5 bases and J by 2 bases. CDR3 length equals 15 residues. The germline CDR1 and CDR2 sequences are SNHLY and FYNNEI. CDR3 nucleotides: TGTGCCAGCAGTTATCTAGCGGGGGGGACCTACGAGCAGTACTTC. Its translation is CASSYLAGGTYEQYF.

The chain carries TRBV9 and TRBJ1-6, with D perhaps TRBD1 (5 bases). V was pared by 4 bases and J by 6 bases, with 14 bases between. Germline V gives CDR1 SGDLS, CDR2 YYNGEE. CDR3 length: 15 residues. The CDR3 DNA reads as TGTGCCAGCAGCTCCAGCAGGCAGGGTAATTCACCCCTCCACTTT. This gives the protein CASSSSRQGNSPLHF.

The V and J genes are TRBV9 and TRBJ1-4; TRBD1 matches 8 bases. This CDR3 is built from 15 residues. Germline lookup yields CDR1 SGDLS and CDR2 YYNGEE. The junction had 7 bases not matched to a gene; V was cut back by 3 bases and J by 6 bases. The CDR3: CASSAWTGPDEKLFF. The CDR3 bases are TGTGCCAGCAGCGCATGGACAGGGCCGGATGAAAAACTGTTTTTT.

The J gene is TRBJ2-1, the V gene TRBV5-4, with D possibly being TRBD2 (6 bases). The CDR3 is 15 amino acids. CDR1 and CDR2 from the germline V gene are SGHNT and YYREEE (reference sequence). V lost 4 bases and J lost 0, with 11 bases in between. Here the CDR3 reads CASSIAGGSYNEQFF. The DNA of the CDR3 is TGTGCCAGCAGCATCGCCGGGGGCTCCTACAATGAGCAGTTCTTC.